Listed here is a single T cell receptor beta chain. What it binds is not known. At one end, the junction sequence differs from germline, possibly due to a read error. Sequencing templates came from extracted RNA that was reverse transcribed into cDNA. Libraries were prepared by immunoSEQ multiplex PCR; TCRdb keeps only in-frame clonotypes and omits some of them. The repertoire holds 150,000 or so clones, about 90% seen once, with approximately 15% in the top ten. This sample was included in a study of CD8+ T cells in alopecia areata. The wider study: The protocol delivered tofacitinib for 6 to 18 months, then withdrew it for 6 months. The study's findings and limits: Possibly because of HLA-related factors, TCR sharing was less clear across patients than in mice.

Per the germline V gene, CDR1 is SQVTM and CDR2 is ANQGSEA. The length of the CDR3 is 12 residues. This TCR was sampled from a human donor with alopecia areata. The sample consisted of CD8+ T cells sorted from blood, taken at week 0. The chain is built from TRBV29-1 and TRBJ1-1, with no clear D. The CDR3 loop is CSGEIRNTEAFF. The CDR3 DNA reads TGCAGCGGTGAAATCCGTAACACTGAAGCTTTCTTT.